This T cell receptor beta chain was found in a study of blood T cell repertoires in COVID-19. Looking at the study overall: Acute and convalescent COVID-19 specimens originated in the United States, Italy and Spain. From T cells, B-cell-depleted T cells, or PBMCs came the material, which was cDNA or gDNA.

Original analysis: From reference gene primer amplification, estimates of nucleated cell counts were derived. Only in-frame clones appear in the TCRdb table, and some are missing; sequencing was by immunoSEQ multiplex PCR. The V and J calls and clone size were taken over from that table, and D and trimming were inferred from the DNA. The data hold 68,000 or so clones, with 85% to 90% observed a single time. CDR3 length equals 13 residues. The V gene lost 6 bases and the J gene lost 4 bases, with 9 bases spanning the gap. Germline-derived CDR1 and CDR2 are SNHLY and FYNNEI. The V call is TRBV2, the J call TRBJ2-2; possible D gene TRBD2, 6 bases. The sequence came from a man aged 50 to 60 with active COVID-19. The sample taken for sequencing was peripheral blood. The CDR3 region has the DNA TGTGCCAGCAGGCAGGGAGGCACCGGGGAGCTGTTTTTT. Its translation: CASRQGGTGELFF.